A selection of T cell receptor beta chains follows, all from one sample in a study of blood T cells in healthy people across ages. TCRdb redid the calling of the 5' RACE reads with MiXCR, one entry per CDR3 protein. The sample includes roughly 1,500,000 distinct CDR3 sequences, roughly 30% of them seen just once. Sequencing used blood. Every receptor here comes from a woman in her 30s in good health. CDR3s include the opening cysteine and the closing phenylalanine or tryptophan. D genes are given only for firm matches. Clone size is given for some rows only: seen once, a few or many times, or a class if the clone is expanded.

TRBJ2-1 | . | . | TRBV30 | CAWSVGLNEQFF | TGTGCCTGGAGTGTAGGCTTGAATGAGCAGTTCTTC
TRBJ2-1 | . | . | TRBV24-1 | CATSDLVNDEQFF | TGTGCCACCAGTGATTTGGTTAACGATGAGCAGTTCTTC
TRBJ1-1 | . | . | TRBV15 | CATSGPQGTAFF | TGTGCCACCAGCGGACCCCAGGGTACGGCTTTCTTT
TRBJ2-2 | TRBD1 | many | TRBV29-1 | CSAWTGDTGELFF | TGCAGCGCCTGGACAGGGGACACCGGGGAGCTGTTTTTT
TRBJ1-2 | TRBD1 | . | TRBV11-2 | CASSPPGQGVYGYTF | TGTGCCAGCAGCCCTCCGGGACAGGGGGTGTATGGCTACACCTTC
TRBJ2-5 | . | . | TRBV12-3/TRBV12-4 | CASSWSHGGETQYF | TGTGCCAGCAGTTGGTCACACGGCGGAGAGACCCAGTACTTC
TRBJ2-7 | . | . | TRBV5-5 | CASSFPFREQYF | TGTGCCAGCAGCTTCCCCTTTCGCGAGCAGTACTTC
TRBJ1-2 | . | . | TRBV12-3/TRBV12-4 | CASSLDIGYGYTF | TGTGCCAGCAGTTTGGATATAGGCTATGGCTACACCTTC
TRBJ1-2 | TRBD1 | few | TRBV6-5 | CASSTPGTGGRGYTF | TGTGCCAGCAGTACTCCCGGGACAGGGGGCCGGGGCTACACCTTC
TRBJ2-1 | . | . | TRBV27 | CASSLPPVSYNEQFF | TGTGCCAGCAGTCTACCCCCAGTTTCCTACAATGAGCAGTTCTTC
TRBJ1-6 | . | few | TRBV3-1 | CASSQDPLNSPLHF | TGTGCCAGCAGCCAAGACCCTCTTAATTCACCCCTCCACTTT
TRBJ1-2 | . | . | TRBV3-1 | CASSQDIGYGYTF | TGTGCCAGCAGCCAAGACATAGGCTATGGCTACACCTTC
TRBJ1-6 | . | . | TRBV10-3 | CAIGQPDSPLHF | TGTGCCATCGGGCAGCCCGATTCACCCCTCCACTTT
TRBJ1-2 | . | few | TRBV20-1 | CSAKERSSIGYTF | TGCAGTGCTAAGGAGCGGAGTTCTATCGGCTACACCTTC